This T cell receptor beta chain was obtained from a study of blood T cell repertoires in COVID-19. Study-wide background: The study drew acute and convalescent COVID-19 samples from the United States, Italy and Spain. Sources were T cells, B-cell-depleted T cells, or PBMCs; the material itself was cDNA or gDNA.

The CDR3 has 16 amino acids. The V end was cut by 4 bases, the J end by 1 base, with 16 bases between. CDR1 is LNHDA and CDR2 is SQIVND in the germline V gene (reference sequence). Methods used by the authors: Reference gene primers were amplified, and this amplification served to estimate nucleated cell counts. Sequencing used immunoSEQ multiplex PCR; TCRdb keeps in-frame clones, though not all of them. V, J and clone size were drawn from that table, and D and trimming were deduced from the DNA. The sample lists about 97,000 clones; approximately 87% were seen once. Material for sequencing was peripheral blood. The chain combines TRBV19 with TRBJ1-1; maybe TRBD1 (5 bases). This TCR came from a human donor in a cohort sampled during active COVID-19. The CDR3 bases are TGTGCCAGTAGTACCACGTGGAGGAGGGGGAACACTGAAGCTTTCTTT. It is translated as CASSTTWRRGNTEAFF.